This T cell receptor beta chain was obtained from a study of blood T cells in healthy people across ages. Study observations and caveats: There were more naive CD4+ cells and higher diversity in long-lived donors than in aged donors.

It was with a sample-barcoded 5' primer and a J-beta primer mix that a second PCR of roughly 7 to 12 cycles was run. Tags on each cDNA molecule came from a template-switch adaptor with 12 random nucleotides. Sequencing of every sample gave 3 million or more CDR3-containing paired-end reads. Each CDR3 protein is one row after TCRdb ran MiXCR on the 5' RACE reads. This table has 720,000 or so distinct CDR3 sequences, 40% to 45% appearing once. The CDR3 is 14 amino acids. Deletions cut 7 bases from V and 2 bases from J, with 13 bases between. The V gene's germline CDR1 is LNHDA and CDR2 SQIVND (reference sequence). Turning to this clonotype: What it binds is not known.

The clonotype was recovered from an elderly man in good health. The specimen was blood. The rearrangement links TRBV19 to TRBJ2-3; D not certain. The CDR3 DNA is TGTGCCAGTACCATCGGCGCAAACACAGATACGCAGTATTTT. Protein product: CASTIGANTDTQYF.